Sequencing of this T cell receptor beta chain was carried out in a study of T cells in Graves' hyperthyroidism and ophthalmopathy. General observations from the study: Within blood appeared most thyroid clonotypes that had expanded above 0.001.

TCR beta CDR3 region amplification was performed from RNA transcripts. With the HTBI primer set, the TCR CDR3 went through a first round of RT-PCR. MiXCR, applied by TCRdb to the multiplex PCR reads, yields one record per CDR3 protein. The table shows approximately 430,000 distinct CDR3 sequences, with approximately 14% occurring only once. V was pared by 4 bases and J by 2 bases, with 6 bases of the junction left unmatched. Germline assignment: CDR1 SGHTA and CDR2 FQGNSA. The CDR3 has 15 amino acids. This clonotype appeared many times. Its antigen is as yet unknown. The sequenced material came from blood. This TCR was sampled from a woman between 18 and 30 years old with Graves' hyperthyroidism. The chain links TRBV7-2 to TRBJ2-3; TRBD1 aligns across 7 bases. In DNA form, the CDR3 reads TGTGCCAGCAGCTCCCCGACAGGGCCCACAGATACGCAGTATTTT. It translates to CASSSPTGPTDTQYF. Full variable domain (rest looked up from reference TRBV7-2 and TRBJ2-3): GAGVSQSPSNKVTEKGKDVELRCDPISGHTALYWYRQSLGQGLEFLIYFQGNSAPDKSGLPSDRFSAERTGGSVSTLTIQRTQQEDSAVYLCASSSPTGPTDTQYFGPGTRLTVL.